These 24 T cell receptor beta chains share one sample of origin, sequenced in a study of cytomegalovirus exposure and HLA in healthy donors. The PCR employed 60 Vbeta primers together with 13 Jbeta primers. Data came from immunoSEQ multiplex PCR; TCRdb stores just in-frame clones and leaves some out. The sample has 150,000 to 200,000 clones; about 76% are singletons. The sequenced material came from PBMCs. These receptors all stem from a male donor in good health and CMV-seropositive.

The rearrangement joins TRBV7-2 to TRBJ2-1, with D perhaps TRBD1 (6 bases). Germline-derived CDR1 and CDR2 are SGHTA and FQGNSA. V was trimmed by 1 base and J by 7 bases, leaving 17 bases between them. CDR3 length: 16 amino acids. The CDR3 bases are TGTGCCAGCAGCTTAGGGACTTTAACGAGGGGGAATGAGCAGTTCTTC. This codes for CASSLGTLTRGNEQFF.

The chain links TRBV11-2 to TRBJ2-1; 9 positions agree with TRBD1. CDR3 size: 13 residues. V lost 6 bases, J lost 5 bases, and 2 bases stayed unmatched. The V gene's germline CDR1 is SGHAT and CDR2 FQNNGV. CDR3 region: CASSRTGDNEQFF. The CDR3 region has the DNA TGTGCCAGCAGTCGGACAGGGGACAATGAGCAGTTCTTC.

The V call is TRBV5-1, the J call TRBJ2-5, with 10 bases matching TRBD2. The length of the CDR3 is 16 residues. Germline CDR1 SGHRS, CDR2 YFSETQ. Trimming took 3 bases from V and 2 from J; bases not matched to a gene: 7. This CDR3 is CASSSGTSVNQETQYF. The CDR3 DNA is TGCGCCAGCAGCTCCGGGACTAGCGTGAATCAAGAGACCCAGTACTTC.

Worth noting for this clone: Other DNA sequences in this specimen translate into the identical CDR3. The rearrangement uses TRBV7-2 and TRBJ2-2; D is ambiguous. Trimming took off 5 bases at V and 8 bases at J, with 6 bases between the two ends. The CDR3 totals 11 residues. Germline CDR1 SGHTA, CDR2 FQGNSA. CDR3 sequence reads: CASSPLGELFF. In nucleotides, the CDR3 is TGTGCCAGCAGCCCTCTGGGGGAGCTGTTTTTT.

This chain uses TRBV4-1 with TRBJ2-3; D call uncertain. The CDR3 extends over 16 amino acids. Germline V gene data show CDR1 as MGHRA and CDR2 as YSYEKL. Trimming stripped 4 bases from V and 2 bases from J, with 16 bases between. For the CDR3, the DNA is TGCGCCAGCAGCCTACTCTCAACAGCAGCCACAGATACGCAGTATTTT. It yields the protein CASSLLSTAATDTQYF.

The chain links TRBV18 to TRBJ1-5; 8 bases map to TRBD1. With V trimmed by 5 bases and J by 4 bases, 7 bases remained unmatched. The CDR3 has 15 amino acids. Germline CDR1 and CDR2: KGHSH and LQKENI. CDR3 amino acids: CASSASTGDNQPQHF. The CDR3 coding sequence is TGTGCCAGCTCAGCTTCGACAGGGGATAATCAGCCCCAGCATTTT.

V is TRBV19 and J is TRBJ1-4; TRBD1 matches at 7 bases. V lost 7 bases and J lost 4; bases outside the gene matches: 6. The CDR3 is 14 amino acids. Germline CDR1 is LNHDA and CDR2 is SQIVND (reference sequence). CDR3 sequence reads: CASKARDSNEKLFF. The CDR3 DNA follows: TGTGCCAGTAAGGCCCGGGACAGTAATGAAAAACTGTTTTTT. Full variable domain (rest looked up from reference TRBV19 and TRBJ1-4): DGGITQSPKYLFRKEGQNVTLSCEQNLNHDAMYWYRQDPGQGLRLIYYSQIVNDFQKGDIAEGYSVSREKKESFPLTVTSAQKNPTAFYLCASKARDSNEKLFFGSGTQLSVL.

This chain uses TRBV29-1 with TRBJ2-2; D is possibly TRBD2 (7 bases). The V end was cut by 3 bases, the J end by 6 bases, with 14 bases between. The CDR3 consists of 14 residues. Germline assignment: CDR1 SQVTM and CDR2 ANQGSEA. The CDR3 reads CSVEVGGHSGELFF. As DNA, the CDR3 is TGCAGCGTTGAGGTCGGGGGGCATTCCGGGGAGCTGTTTTTT.

This CDR3 reads CASTGQEHGYTF. CDR3 coding DNA: TGTGCCAGCACCGGACAGGAACATGGCTACACCTTC. The chain is built from TRBV28 and TRBJ1-2; 7 bases map to TRBD1. V shed 7 bases, J shed 6 bases, and the junction held 5 bases outside the gene matches. This CDR3 region has 12 residues. From germline, CDR1 is MDHEN and CDR2 SYDVKM.

The chain has TRBV19 and TRBJ1-2; 8 bases are a match to TRBD1. The germline gives CDR1 LNHDA, CDR2 SQIVND (reference sequence). The CDR3 loop spans 16 amino acids. The V gene end was trimmed by 4 bases and the J gene end by 4 bases; junction bases not matched to a gene: 11. As DNA, the CDR3 is TGTGCCAGTAGTAAAGGGACAGGACGACTCGGCTATGGCTACACCTTC. It is translated as CASSKGTGRLGYGYTF.

V is TRBV7-2 and J is TRBJ1-5; TRBD1 aligns across 9 bases. V was clipped by 4 bases and J by 7 bases; unmatched bases: 5. Germline V gene data show CDR1 as SGHTA and CDR2 as FQGNSA. There are 14 residues in the CDR3. The CDR3 region is CASSWDRAGQPQHF. The CDR3 DNA sequence: TGTGCCAGCAGCTGGGACAGGGCGGGACAGCCCCAGCATTTT.

This clone was counted between two and nine times. V is TRBV5-4 and J is TRBJ2-7; D is possibly TRBD1 (6 bases). V was shortened by 4 bases and J by 7 bases, with 18 bases between the two germline ends. Germline CDR1 and CDR2: SGHNT and YYREEE (reference sequence). The CDR3 sequence is 14 residues long. The CDR3 region has the DNA TGTGCCAGCAGCGAGGTGGGACAAGAGCGTGAGCAGTACTTC. This gives the protein CASSEVGQEREQYF.

The rearrangement joins TRBV9 to TRBJ2-3; maybe TRBD2 (5 bases). Trimming removed 4 bases at V and 2 bases at J, with 14 bases between. Germline V gene sequence: CDR1 SGDLS, CDR2 YYNGEE. The CDR3 has 15 residues. The chain's CDR3 is CASSPEGRYTDTQYF. The CDR3 nucleotides read TGTGCCAGCAGCCCAGAGGGCAGGTACACAGATACGCAGTATTTT. The entire variable domain, with the rest obtained from reference TRBV9 and TRBJ2-3, is as follows: DSGVTQTPKHLITATGQRVTLRCSPRSGDLSVYWYQQSLDQGLQFLIQYYNGEERAKGNILERFSAQQFPDLHSELNLSSLELGDSALYFCASSPEGRYTDTQYFGPGTRLTVL.

V and J are TRBV5-5 and TRBJ1-2, with a possible D match to TRBD1 (6 bases). V dropped 7 bases and J dropped 0 bases, with 16 bases sitting between them. The CDR3 totals 15 residues. From germline, CDR1 is SGHKS and CDR2 YYEKEE (reference sequence). CDR3 DNA sequence: TGTGCCAGCGGCCCCCCAGGGGCGTCTAACTATGGCTACACCTTC. Its protein is CASGPPGASNYGYTF.

This chain connects TRBV6-5 to TRBJ2-7, with D perhaps matching TRBD1 (6 bases). CDR1 and CDR2 from the germline V gene are MNHEY and SVGAGI. The length of the CDR3 is 13 residues. V was shortened by 2 bases and J by 5 bases, with 10 bases between the two germline ends. For the CDR3, the DNA is TGTGCCAGCAGTTACGCCGACAGGAACGAGCAGTACTTC. This gives the protein CASSYADRNEQYF.

This chain links TRBV11-1 with TRBJ2-3; 7 nucleotides agree with TRBD2. Germline V gene lookup returns CDR1 SGHAT and CDR2 FQDESV (reference sequence). The junction had 3 bases not matched to a gene; V was cut back by 1 base and J by 2 bases. This CDR3 comprises 15 residues. The CDR3 DNA reads as TGTGCCAGCAGCTTAGAGGGAGGGGTCACAGATACGCAGTATTTT. Its translation is CASSLEGGVTDTQYF.

The rearrangement joins TRBV7-3 to TRBJ2-3; TRBD1 matches 7 bases. The germline CDR1 and CDR2 sequences are SGHTA and FQGTGA. This CDR3 region has 15 residues. The V and J ends lost 5 bases and 2 bases, in that order; junction bases with no gene match: 7. In DNA, the CDR3 is TGTGCCAGCAGCCCTCGGGACAGTCACACAGATACGCAGTATTTT. It yields the protein CASSPRDSHTDTQYF.

The V call is TRBV7-9, the J call TRBJ1-5, with D possibly being TRBD1 (6 bases). The germline V gene encodes CDR1 SEHNR and CDR2 FQNEAQ (reference sequence). The CDR3 totals 13 residues. Trimming took 10 bases from V and 6 from J, leaving 16 bases between them. CDR3 in DNA: TGTGCCACCTCAGGGGTCGGAGTTCAGCCCCAGCATTTT. This sequence encodes CATSGVGVQPQHF.

The chain joins TRBV7-2 to TRBJ2-7, with a possible D match to TRBD2 (5 bases). Trimming removed 2 bases from V and 0 bases from J, with 11 bases in between. From germline, CDR1 is SGHTA and CDR2 FQGNSA. This CDR3 comprises 15 residues. This CDR3 is CASSLHAGTSYEQYF. The CDR3 region has the DNA TGTGCCAGCAGCTTACACGCGGGCACCTCCTACGAGCAGTACTTC.

CDR3 sequence reads: CAWSRKGGNTGELFF. The CDR3 DNA follows: TGTGCCTGGAGTCGGAAGGGAGGGAACACCGGGGAGCTGTTTTTT. The J gene is TRBJ2-2, the V gene TRBV30; D is perhaps TRBD2 (6 bases). Per the germline V gene, CDR1 is GTSNPN and CDR2 is SVGIG (reference sequence). The CDR3 spans 15 residues. V dropped 2 bases and J dropped 1 base, with 11 bases sitting between them.

The chain links TRBV15 to TRBJ2-3; TRBD2 aligns across 16 bases. V trimming: 0 bases; J trimming: 3 bases; junction bases outside the gene matches: 12. CDR1 is LNHNV, CDR2 YYDKDF, per germline (reference sequence). The CDR3 is made up of 21 amino acids. CDR3: CATSRDLPGLAGGPVTDTQYF. CDR3 nucleotides: TGTGCCACCAGCAGAGACCTCCCGGGACTAGCGGGGGGGCCTGTAACAGATACGCAGTATTTT.

In its sample, this clone was seen a few times. This rearrangement joins TRBV19 to TRBJ1-1, with D perhaps matching TRBD1 (6 bases). Trimming took off 3 bases at V and 3 bases at J, with 14 bases between the two ends. Per germline, CDR1 LNHDA and CDR2 SQIVND (reference sequence). The CDR3 totals 15 residues. CDR3 DNA: TGTGCCAGTAGTATCCAGGTGGGGGGGCACACTGAAGCTTTCTTT. Translation gives CASSIQVGGHTEAFF. Complete variable domain (other parts from reference TRBV19 and TRBJ1-1): DGGITQSPKYLFRKEGQNVTLSCEQNLNHDAMYWYRQDPGQGLRLIYYSQIVNDFQKGDIAEGYSVSREKKESFPLTVTSAQKNPTAFYLCASSIQVGGHTEAFFGQGTRLTVV.

The chain couples TRBV6-5 to TRBJ1-1; tentative D call: TRBD1 (5 bases). Trimming left V 4 bases short and J 1 base short, with 13 bases between. Germline V gene data show CDR1 as MNHEY and CDR2 as SVGAGI. There are 15 residues in the CDR3. DNA for the CDR3: TGTGCCAGCAGTTGGTTCCTCCAGGGGAACACTGAAGCTTTCTTT. It encodes CASSWFLQGNTEAFF.

V and J are TRBV5-4 and TRBJ1-6; maybe TRBD1 (6 bases). The CDR3 is 15 residues long. V was pared by 4 bases and J by 9 bases, with 17 bases between. The V gene's germline CDR1 is SGHNT and CDR2 YYREEE (reference sequence). CDR3: CASSAQGAVGSPLHF. CDR3 DNA sequence: TGTGCCAGCAGCGCACAGGGTGCGGTAGGTTCACCCCTCCACTTT.